Following are 28 T cell receptor beta chains from one sample sequenced in a study of shared clonotypes between healthy human individuals. Assay used: immunoSEQ multiplex PCR; TCRdb lists only in-frame clones, some missing. The repertoire holds about 2.3 million clones, with roughly 90% as singletons. Sequencing used naive CD4+ T cells from PBMCs. As for subset: CD45RA+ positively selected. The receptor source for this set is a man between 18 and 29 years old in good health. Some clones in this sample may be carry-over from other donors' samples.

CDR3: CASSLDADSPLHF. In DNA form, the CDR3 reads TGTGCCAGCAGCTTAGACGCCGATTCACCCCTCCACTTT. This chain connects TRBV11-3 to TRBJ1-6; the D is unclear. Germline loops: CDR1 SGHNT, CDR2 YENEEA. Deletions cut 0 bases from V and 8 bases from J, with 5 bases between. This CDR3 region has 13 residues. The variable domain in full, with the rest retrieved from reference TRBV11-3 and TRBJ1-6, is EAGVVQSPRYKIIEKKQPVAFWCNPISGHNTLYWYLQNLGQGPELLIRYENEEAVDDSQLPKDRFSAERLKGVDSTLKIQPAELGDSAVYLCASSLDADSPLHFGNGTRLTVT.

The gene calls are TRBV2 and TRBJ1-5; D not resolved. The CDR3 is 10 residues long. Germline values: CDR1 SNHLY, CDR2 FYNNEI. Trimming shortened V by 6 bases and J by 10 bases, and 7 bases separated the two germline ends. The CDR3 region is CASSGPPQHF. CDR3 bases: TGTGCCAGCAGCGGGCCACCCCAGCATTTT.

The chain uses TRBV4-1 and TRBJ2-5; D unclear. Germline V CDR1 and CDR2: MGHRA, YSYEKL. The CDR3 extends over 14 amino acids. Trimming removed 0 bases at V and 7 bases at J, with 12 bases between. DNA for the CDR3: TGCGCCAGCAGCCAAGATCATAGATCTGGGACCCAGTACTTC. This codes for CASSQDHRSGTQYF.

Only one count was recorded for this clone. The rearrangement joins TRBV2 to TRBJ2-2; 8 nucleotides match TRBD1. V trimming: 4 bases; J trimming: 4 bases; junction bases outside the gene matches: 8. The CDR3 is 16 residues long. The germline V gene has CDR1 SNHLY and CDR2 FYNNEI. CDR3 in amino acids: CASSGGTGHFTGELFF. CDR3 bases: TGTGCCAGCAGTGGGGGGACAGGTCATTTCACCGGGGAGCTGTTTTTT.

This chain connects TRBV6-6 to TRBJ1-1; D perhaps matches TRBD1 (5 bases). This CDR3 spans 13 amino acids. V shed 6 bases and J shed 6 bases, with 14 bases lying between them. Germline assignment: CDR1 MNHNY and CDR2 SVGAGI (reference sequence). CDR3 amino acids: CASSKGKRAEAFF. The CDR3 DNA reads TGTGCCAGCAGCAAGGGGAAGCGGGCTGAAGCTTTCTTT.

This rearrangement joins TRBV28 to TRBJ2-1; 7 bases are shared with TRBD2. The CDR3 has 15 residues. Germline-derived CDR1 and CDR2 are MDHEN and SYDVKM. J lost 8 bases, V lost 6 bases, and 13 bases had no gene match. CDR3 DNA sequence: TGTGCCAGCAGCCCAGGACTAGTTGAGGGCGATGAGCAGTTCTTC. It yields the protein CASSPGLVEGDEQFF.

As for this clone: This sample includes further DNA sequences coding for the same CDR3. The gene calls are TRBV5-1 and TRBJ2-7, with a possible D match to TRBD2 (5 bases). V was cut by 0 bases and J by 5 bases, with 12 bases left in between. This CDR3 contains 14 residues. In germline, CDR1 is SGHRS, CDR2 YFSETQ. The CDR3 DNA follows: TGCGCCAGCAGCTTGGGACAAGGGAGTCACGAGCAGTACTTC. It yields the protein CASSLGQGSHEQYF.

This chain links TRBV11-3 with TRBJ2-3; no clear D. The CDR3 runs to 14 residues. The germline gives CDR1 SGHNT, CDR2 YENEEA. The V and J ends lost 4 bases and 6 bases respectively, with 14 bases between them. This CDR3 reads CASSSGLSGDTQYF. The CDR3 nucleotides read TGTGCCAGCAGCTCTGGCCTCTCTGGGGATACGCAGTATTTT.

The V call is TRBV28, the J call TRBJ2-5; tentative D call: TRBD2 (6 bases). The V end was cut by 1 base, the J end by 4 bases, with 13 bases between. Germline CDR1 reads MDHEN; CDR2 reads SYDVKM. The CDR3 spans 15 residues. Here the CDR3 reads CASSLSPGAGETQYF. In DNA form, the CDR3 reads TGTGCCAGCAGTTTATCGCCGGGAGCGGGAGAGACCCAGTACTTC.

CDR3: CASSRKQPGGRTEAFF. The CDR3, as DNA: TGTGCCAGCAGTCGGAAGCAACCAGGGGGCCGCACTGAAGCTTTCTTT. The chain links TRBV27 to TRBJ1-1, with 8 bases identical to TRBD1. The J segment lost 4 bases and the V segment lost 5 bases, leaving 12 bases of the junction unmatched. The CDR3 sequence is 16 residues long. Germline CDR1 and CDR2: MNHEY and SMNVEV (reference sequence).

V and J are TRBV11-3 and TRBJ2-2; 8 bases are shared with TRBD1. Germline CDR1 is SGHNT and CDR2 is YENEEA. The CDR3 runs 15 residues. V dropped 4 bases and J dropped 1; count of bases not matched to a gene: 2. The CDR3 coding sequence is TGTGCCAGCAGCTCAGGACAGGGGAACACCGGGGAGCTGTTTTTT. Translated: CASSSGQGNTGELFF.

The chain links TRBV28 to TRBJ2-3, with a weak D call TRBD1 (5 bases). The CDR3 is made up of 13 amino acids. V lost 5 bases, J lost 2 bases, and 8 bases lay in between. Germline values: CDR1 MDHEN, CDR2 SYDVKM. Here the CDR3 reads CASSSRATDTQYF. The CDR3 coding sequence is TGTGCCAGCAGTAGCAGGGCCACAGATACGCAGTATTTT.

The V call is TRBV19, the J call TRBJ1-2; the match to TRBD1 covers 7 bases. Germline lookup yields CDR1 LNHDA and CDR2 SQIVND (reference sequence). This CDR3 contains 17 residues. Trimming removed 2 bases from V and 4 bases from J; junction bases left unmatched: 13. The DNA of the CDR3 is TGTGCCAGTAGTATAAGGGACAGAGCGCCAGAGGGCTATGGCTACACCTTC. Protein sequence: CASSIRDRAPEGYGYTF.

This chain uses TRBV4-1 with TRBJ2-2; tentatively, D is TRBD2 (5 bases). V dropped 0 bases and J dropped 4 bases, with 12 bases sitting between them. CDR3 length equals 16 residues. Germline lookup yields CDR1 MGHRA and CDR2 YSYEKL. CDR3 nucleotide sequence: TGCGCCAGCAGCCAAGAGATGAGGGCGGGCACCGGGGAGCTGTTTTTT. Protein product: CASSQEMRAGTGELFF.

The chain joins TRBV27 to TRBJ1-2; D is unclear. This CDR3 region has 15 residues. Per the germline V gene, CDR1 is MNHEY and CDR2 is SMNVEV (reference sequence). The ends were cut back, 3 bases at V and 1 base at J, with 12 bases in the middle. CDR3 in DNA: TGTGCCAGCAGTTTGTCGGGCAGCGTTAACTATGGCTACACCTTC. Protein: CASSLSGSVNYGYTF.

This chain joins TRBV4-3 and TRBJ1-1; D is unresolved. The germline gives CDR1 LGHNA, CDR2 YSLEER. This CDR3 has 14 amino acids. Trimming removed 0 bases from V and 7 bases from J, with 12 bases in between. The CDR3 protein is CASSQDLRVDEAFF. The CDR3, as DNA: TGCGCCAGCAGCCAAGATCTTAGGGTAGATGAAGCTTTCTTT.

The rearrangement joins TRBV5-4 to TRBJ2-1, with TRBD1 matching 9 bases. Unmatched junction bases numbered 15, after V lost 5 bases and J lost 6 bases. Per the germline V gene, CDR1 is SGHNT and CDR2 is YYREEE (reference sequence). This CDR3 has 17 amino acids. The CDR3 protein is CASSKQPGTGWVNEQFF. The CDR3 DNA follows: TGTGCCAGCAGTAAACAGCCCGGGACAGGGTGGGTCAATGAGCAGTTCTTC.

Remarks on this clone: The identical CDR3 is also encoded by other nucleotide sequences in the sample. This chain uses TRBV28 with TRBJ1-2, with D unresolved. Germline CDR1 is MDHEN and CDR2 is SYDVKM. V was shortened by 5 bases and J by 4 bases, with 8 bases between the two germline ends. This CDR3 contains 12 residues. The CDR3 loop is CASSGTGYGYTF. In nucleotides, the CDR3 is TGTGCCAGCAGTGGAACTGGCTATGGCTACACCTTC.

The gene calls are TRBV7-2 and TRBJ2-3; 8 bases align to TRBD2. CDR3 length equals 15 residues. V was clipped by 5 bases and J by 6 bases; unmatched bases: 10. The V gene's germline CDR1 is SGHTA and CDR2 FQGNSA. CDR3 amino acids: CASSRVGLASDTQYF. The CDR3 bases are TGTGCCAGCAGCCGGGTCGGACTAGCATCGGATACGCAGTATTTT.

V usage is TRBV7-9 and J usage is TRBJ1-4; no clear D gene. Trimming left V 7 bases short and J 0 bases short, with 9 bases between. Germline values: CDR1 SEHNR, CDR2 FQNEAQ (reference sequence). This CDR3 spans 14 amino acids. CDR3 residues: CASTHTSTNEKLFF. In DNA form, the CDR3 reads TGTGCCAGCACCCACACTTCAACTAATGAAAAACTGTTTTTT.

This chain connects TRBV5-1 to TRBJ1-1, with D possibly matching TRBD1 (5 bases). The CDR3 has 14 amino acids. Germline CDR1 reads SGHRS; CDR2 reads YFSETQ. The ends were cut back, 3 bases at V and 4 bases at J, with 13 bases in the middle. The CDR3 here is CASSSTVGGTEAFF. The CDR3 coding sequence is TGCGCCAGCAGCTCGACCGTGGGGGGCACTGAAGCTTTCTTT.

The rearrangement joins TRBV10-3 to TRBJ1-4; D gene unclear. Trimming took off 10 bases at V and 8 bases at J, with 26 bases between the two ends. CDR1 is ENHRY, CDR2 SYGVKD, per germline. This CDR3 region has 16 residues. CDR3 amino acids: CATKGRESWENEKLFF. The CDR3 DNA reads TGTGCCACAAAAGGACGGGAAAGCTGGGAGAACGAAAAACTGTTTTTT.

The chain carries TRBV27 and TRBJ2-1, with 12 bases matching TRBD2. After removal of 4 bases from V and 9 bases from J, the junction contained 10 bases not matched to a gene. The CDR3 is made up of 16 amino acids. Per the germline V gene, CDR1 is MNHEY and CDR2 is SMNVEV (reference sequence). The CDR3 sequence: CASSSPGLAGRGEQFF. The CDR3 DNA reads TGTGCCAGCAGTTCGCCGGGACTAGCGGGCCGGGGTGAGCAGTTCTTC.

The chain uses TRBV6-6 and TRBJ2-1; 7 bases agree with TRBD2. CDR1 MNHNY and CDR2 SVGAGI come from the germline V gene (reference sequence). V lost 6 bases to trimming and J lost 0 bases; unmatched junction nucleotides: 5. The CDR3 has 15 residues. The CDR3 spells CASSLAETSYNEQFF. The CDR3 DNA reads TGTGCCAGCAGCCTAGCGGAAACCTCCTACAATGAGCAGTTCTTC.

The chain has TRBV30 and TRBJ1-4, with 8 bases matching TRBD1. CDR3 length: 12 amino acids. Losses at the gene ends were 7 bases for V and 8 bases for J; bases not matched to a gene: 6. CDR1 and CDR2 (germline): GTSNPN, SVGIG (reference sequence). The CDR3 bases are TGTGCCTCCGGACAGGGAGGAGAAAAACTGTTTTTT. This encodes CASGQGGEKLFF.

The J gene is TRBJ1-5, the V gene TRBV28, with unresolved D. V shed 4 bases and J shed 0 bases, with 13 bases lying between them. From germline, CDR1 is MDHEN and CDR2 SYDVKM. The CDR3 sequence is 16 residues long. This chain's CDR3 is CASSYLSGDSNQPQHF. The CDR3 DNA follows: TGTGCCAGCAGTTACTTGTCAGGTGATAGCAATCAGCCCCAGCATTTT.

V usage is TRBV2 and J usage is TRBJ2-2; the D call may be TRBD1 or TRBD2 (5 bases each). The CDR3 totals 17 residues. V lost 6 bases to trimming and J lost 2 bases, with 19 bases between them. Germline loops: CDR1 SNHLY, CDR2 FYNNEI. For the CDR3, the DNA is TGTGCCAGCAGCCTAAAACGAGGGGCTATCAACACCGGGGAGCTGTTTTTT. As protein: CASSLKRGAINTGELFF.

This clone was found once. This sample includes further DNA sequences coding for the same CDR3. The chain recombines TRBV5-1 with TRBJ2-6, with D perhaps matching TRBD1 (5 bases). Looked up from germline, CDR1 is SGHRS and CDR2 is YFSETQ. The ends were cut back, 4 bases at V and 4 bases at J, with 12 bases in the middle. The CDR3 runs to 15 residues. The CDR3 sequence: CASSPQGSGANVLTF. CDR3 in DNA: TGCGCCAGCAGCCCCCAGGGTTCAGGGGCCAACGTCCTGACTTTC.